This T cell receptor (beta chain) was identified during a study of T cells after yellow fever vaccination. Germline V gene sequence: CDR1 LNHDA, CDR2 SQIVND (reference sequence). Germline trimming cut 7 bases from V and 6 bases from J; bases unmatched to any gene: 5. The CDR3 contains 13 residues. TCRdb independently ran MiXCR on the 5' RACE reads; one entry per CDR3 protein. The sample records 450,000 to 550,000 distinct CDR3 sequences, approximately 21% being singletons. This clonotype was recorded a few times. This TCR was sampled from a man aged 25 to 45 who received the YFV17D yellow fever vaccine. The rearrangement uses TRBV19 and TRBJ2-2; 7 bases are shared with TRBD2. The source material was PBMCs, sampled 15 days after the yellow fever booster vaccination. The CDR3 reads CASKRAGAGELFF. Here the CDR3 DNA reads TGTGCCAGTAAAAGGGCGGGAGCCGGGGAGCTGTTTTTT.